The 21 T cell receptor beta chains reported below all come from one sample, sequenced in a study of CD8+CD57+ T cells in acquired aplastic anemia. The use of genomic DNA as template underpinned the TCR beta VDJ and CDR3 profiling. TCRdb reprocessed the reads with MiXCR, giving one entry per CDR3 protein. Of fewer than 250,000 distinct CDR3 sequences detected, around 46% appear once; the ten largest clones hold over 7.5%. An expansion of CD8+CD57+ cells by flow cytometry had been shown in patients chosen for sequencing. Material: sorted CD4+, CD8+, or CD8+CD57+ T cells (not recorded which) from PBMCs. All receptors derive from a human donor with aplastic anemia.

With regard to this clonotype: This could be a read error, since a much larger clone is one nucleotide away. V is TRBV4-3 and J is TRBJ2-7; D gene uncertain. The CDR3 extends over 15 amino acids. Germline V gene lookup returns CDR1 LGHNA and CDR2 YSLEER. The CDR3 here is CASSQAFPGSYVQYF. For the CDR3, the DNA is TGCGCCAGCAGCCAAGCTTTCCCGGGTTCCTACGTGCAGTACTTC.

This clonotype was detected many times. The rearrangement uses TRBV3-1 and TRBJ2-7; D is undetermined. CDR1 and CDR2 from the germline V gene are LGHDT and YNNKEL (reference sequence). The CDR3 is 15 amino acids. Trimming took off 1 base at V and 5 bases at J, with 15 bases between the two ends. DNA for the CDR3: TGTGCCAGCAGCCAAGGGGCCAACCTAGTCCACGAGCAGTACTTC. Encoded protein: CASSQGANLVHEQYF.

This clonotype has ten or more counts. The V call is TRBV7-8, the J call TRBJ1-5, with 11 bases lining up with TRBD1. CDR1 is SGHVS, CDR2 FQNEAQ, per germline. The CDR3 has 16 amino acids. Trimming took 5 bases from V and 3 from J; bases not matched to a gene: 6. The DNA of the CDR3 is TGTGCCAGCAGCCAGCGGACAGGGGGCGACAATCAGCCCCAGCATTTT. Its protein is CASSQRTGGDNQPQHF.

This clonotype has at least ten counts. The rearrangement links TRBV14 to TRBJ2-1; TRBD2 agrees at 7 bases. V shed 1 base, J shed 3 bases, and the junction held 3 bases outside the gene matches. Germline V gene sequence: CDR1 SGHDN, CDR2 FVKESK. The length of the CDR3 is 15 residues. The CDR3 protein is CASSQAGTNYNEQFF. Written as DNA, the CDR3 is TGTGCCAGCAGCCAAGCCGGGACTAACTACAATGAGCAGTTCTTC.

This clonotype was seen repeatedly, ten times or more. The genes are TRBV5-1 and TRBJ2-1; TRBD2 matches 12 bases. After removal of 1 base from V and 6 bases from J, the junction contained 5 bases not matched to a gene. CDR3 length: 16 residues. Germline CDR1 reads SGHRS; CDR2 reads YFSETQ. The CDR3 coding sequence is TGCGCCAGCAGCTTGCCCCGACTAGCGGGAGTCAATGAGCAGTTCTTC. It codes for CASSLPRLAGVNEQFF.

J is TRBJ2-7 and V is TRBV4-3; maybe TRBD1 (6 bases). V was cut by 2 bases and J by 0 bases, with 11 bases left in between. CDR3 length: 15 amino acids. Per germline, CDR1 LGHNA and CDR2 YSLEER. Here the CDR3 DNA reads TGCGCCAGCAGCCAATACGACAGGCCCTCCTACGAGCAGTACTTC. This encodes CASSQYDRPSYEQYF.

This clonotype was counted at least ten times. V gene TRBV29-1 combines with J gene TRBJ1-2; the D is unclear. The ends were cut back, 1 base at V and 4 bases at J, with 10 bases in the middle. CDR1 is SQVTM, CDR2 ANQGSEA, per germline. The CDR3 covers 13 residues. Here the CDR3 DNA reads TGCAGCGTTGAAGTCCGGGGAACCTATGGCTACACCTTC. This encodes CSVEVRGTYGYTF. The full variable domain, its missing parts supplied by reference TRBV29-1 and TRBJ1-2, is SAVISQKPSRDICQRGTSLTIQCQVDSQVTMMFWYRQQPGQSLTLIATANQGSEATYESGFVIDKFPISRPNLTFSTLTVSNMSPEDSSIYLCSVEVRGTYGYTFGSGTRLTVV.

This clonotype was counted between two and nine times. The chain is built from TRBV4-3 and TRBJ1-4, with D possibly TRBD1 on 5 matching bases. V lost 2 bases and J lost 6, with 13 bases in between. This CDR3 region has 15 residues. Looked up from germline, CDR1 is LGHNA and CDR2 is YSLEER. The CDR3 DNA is TGCGCCAGCAGCCAATCGCGGGACTCGGATGAAAAACTGTTTTTT. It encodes CASSQSRDSDEKLFF.

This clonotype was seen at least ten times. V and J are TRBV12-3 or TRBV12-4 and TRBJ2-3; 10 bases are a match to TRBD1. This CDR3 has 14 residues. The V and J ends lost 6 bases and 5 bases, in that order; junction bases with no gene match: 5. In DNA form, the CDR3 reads TGTGCCAGCAGAGACGGGACAGGGGAAGATACGCAGTATTTT. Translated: CASRDGTGEDTQYF.

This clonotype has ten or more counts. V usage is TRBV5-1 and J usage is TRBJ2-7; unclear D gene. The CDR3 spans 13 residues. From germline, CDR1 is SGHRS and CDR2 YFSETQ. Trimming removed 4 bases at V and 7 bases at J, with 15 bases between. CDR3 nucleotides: TGCGCCAGCAGCGCCGGAAATAATGGGGAGCAGTACTTC. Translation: CASSAGNNGEQYF.

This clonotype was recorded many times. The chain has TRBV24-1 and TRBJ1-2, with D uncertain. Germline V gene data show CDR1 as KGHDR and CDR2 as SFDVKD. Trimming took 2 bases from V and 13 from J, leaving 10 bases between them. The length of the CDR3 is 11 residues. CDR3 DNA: TGTGCCACCAGTGATTCGAACAGCCTCACCTTC. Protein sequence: CATSDSNSLTF.

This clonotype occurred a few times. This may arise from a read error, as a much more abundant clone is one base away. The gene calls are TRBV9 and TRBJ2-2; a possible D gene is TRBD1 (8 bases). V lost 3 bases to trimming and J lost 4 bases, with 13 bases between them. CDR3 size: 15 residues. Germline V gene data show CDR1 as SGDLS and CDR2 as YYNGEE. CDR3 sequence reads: CASSAQGGATGELFF. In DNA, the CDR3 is TGTGCCAGCAGCGCACAGGGGGGGGCCACCGGGGAGCTGTTTTTT.

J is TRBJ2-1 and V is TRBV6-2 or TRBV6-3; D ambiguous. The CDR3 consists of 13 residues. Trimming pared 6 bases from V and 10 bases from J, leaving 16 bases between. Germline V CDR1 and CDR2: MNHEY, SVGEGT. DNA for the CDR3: TGTGCCAGCAGCCGCCCTACTGTGGGCGAGCAGTTCTTC. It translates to CASSRPTVGEQFF.

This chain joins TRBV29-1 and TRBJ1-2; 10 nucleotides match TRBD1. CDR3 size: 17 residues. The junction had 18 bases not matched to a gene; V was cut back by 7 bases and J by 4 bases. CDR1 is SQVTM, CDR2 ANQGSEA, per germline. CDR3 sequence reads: CSATTGTGDPLSYGYTF. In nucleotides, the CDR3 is TGCAGCGCCACGACCGGGACAGGGGATCCTCTGTCCTATGGCTACACCTTC. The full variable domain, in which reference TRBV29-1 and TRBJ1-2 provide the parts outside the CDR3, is SAVISQKPSRDICQRGTSLTIQCQVDSQVTMMFWYRQQPGQSLTLIATANQGSEATYESGFVIDKFPISRPNLTFSTLTVSNMSPEDSSIYLCSATTGTGDPLSYGYTFGSGTRLTVV.

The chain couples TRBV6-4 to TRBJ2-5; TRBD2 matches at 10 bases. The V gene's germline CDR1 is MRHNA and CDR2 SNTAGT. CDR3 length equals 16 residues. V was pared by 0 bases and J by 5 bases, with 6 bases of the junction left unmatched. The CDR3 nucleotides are TGTGCCAGCAGTGACTCTAGCGGGGGGTCGGTGGAGACCCAGTACTTC. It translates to CASSDSSGGSVETQYF.

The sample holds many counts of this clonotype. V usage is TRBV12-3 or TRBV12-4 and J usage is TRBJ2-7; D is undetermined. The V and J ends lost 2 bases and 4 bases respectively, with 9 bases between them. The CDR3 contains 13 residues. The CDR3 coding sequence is TGTGCCAGCAGTTTATCCGCCGTGTACGAGCAGTACTTC. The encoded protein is CASSLSAVYEQYF.

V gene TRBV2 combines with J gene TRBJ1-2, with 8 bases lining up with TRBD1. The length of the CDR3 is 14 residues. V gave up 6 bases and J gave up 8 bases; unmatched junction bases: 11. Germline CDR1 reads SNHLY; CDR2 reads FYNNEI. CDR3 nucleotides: TGTGCCAGCAGCGATTGGGCCAGGGGGCTCGGCTACACCTTC. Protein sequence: CASSDWARGLGYTF.

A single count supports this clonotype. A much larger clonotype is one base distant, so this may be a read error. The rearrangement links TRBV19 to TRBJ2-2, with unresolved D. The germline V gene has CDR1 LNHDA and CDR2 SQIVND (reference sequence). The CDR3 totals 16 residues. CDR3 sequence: CACSSSVGAYTGELFF. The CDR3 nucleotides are TGTGCCTGTAGCTCCTCGGTGGGCGCCTACACCGGGGAGCTGTTTTTT. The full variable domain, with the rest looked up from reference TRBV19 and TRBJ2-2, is DGGITQSPKYLFRKEGQNVTLSCEQNLNHDAMYWYRQDPGQGLRLIYYSQIVNDFQKGDIAEGYSVSREKKESFPLTVTSAQKNPTAFYLCACSSSVGAYTGELFFGEGSRLTVL.

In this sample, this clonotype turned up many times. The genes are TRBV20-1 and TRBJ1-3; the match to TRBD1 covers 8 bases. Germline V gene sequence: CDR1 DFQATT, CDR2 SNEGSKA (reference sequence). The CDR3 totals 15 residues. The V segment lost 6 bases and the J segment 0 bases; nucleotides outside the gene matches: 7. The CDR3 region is CSAKGQASSGNTIYF. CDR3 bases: TGCAGTGCGAAGGGACAGGCGAGCTCTGGAAACACCATATATTTT.

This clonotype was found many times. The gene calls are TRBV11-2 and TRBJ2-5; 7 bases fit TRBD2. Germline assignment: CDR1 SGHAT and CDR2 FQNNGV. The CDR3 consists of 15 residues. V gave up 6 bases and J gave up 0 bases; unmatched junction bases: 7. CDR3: CASSPTAGDQETQYF. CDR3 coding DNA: TGTGCCAGCAGTCCCACCGCGGGGGACCAAGAGACCCAGTACTTC.

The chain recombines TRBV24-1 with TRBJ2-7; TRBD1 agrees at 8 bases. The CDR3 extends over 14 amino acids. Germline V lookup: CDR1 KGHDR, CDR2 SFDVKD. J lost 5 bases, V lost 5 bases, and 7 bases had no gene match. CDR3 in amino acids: CATSGGQGANEQYF. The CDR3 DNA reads TGTGCCACCAGTGGAGGACAGGGTGCCAACGAGCAGTACTTC.